What follows is one TCR beta chain and its context. This record comes from a study of T cells in Graves' hyperthyroidism and ophthalmopathy. There were TCR beta CDR3 regions amplified from RNA transcripts. TCR CDR3 underwent first-round RT-PCR with the HTBI primer set. TCRdb ran MiXCR on the multiplex PCR reads and lists one entry per CDR3 protein. Of some 400,000 distinct CDR3 sequences detected, approximately 19% appear once; the ten largest clones hold around 3.4%. Uncontrolled infections, other autoimmune diseases, pregnancy or lactation led to exclusion of patients. Sequencing was performed on blood. The receptor was derived from a woman under 30 with Graves' hyperthyroidism.

The CDR3 DNA is TGTGCCACCAGGACAGGAGTCATTGAGACCCAGTACTTC. It codes for CATRTGVIETQYF. V gene TRBV24-1 combines with J gene TRBJ2-5, with a possible D match to TRBD1 (6 bases). In germline, CDR1 is KGHDR, CDR2 SFDVKD. The CDR3 has 13 amino acids. Trimming cost V 7 bases and J 5 bases, with 13 bases left between them.